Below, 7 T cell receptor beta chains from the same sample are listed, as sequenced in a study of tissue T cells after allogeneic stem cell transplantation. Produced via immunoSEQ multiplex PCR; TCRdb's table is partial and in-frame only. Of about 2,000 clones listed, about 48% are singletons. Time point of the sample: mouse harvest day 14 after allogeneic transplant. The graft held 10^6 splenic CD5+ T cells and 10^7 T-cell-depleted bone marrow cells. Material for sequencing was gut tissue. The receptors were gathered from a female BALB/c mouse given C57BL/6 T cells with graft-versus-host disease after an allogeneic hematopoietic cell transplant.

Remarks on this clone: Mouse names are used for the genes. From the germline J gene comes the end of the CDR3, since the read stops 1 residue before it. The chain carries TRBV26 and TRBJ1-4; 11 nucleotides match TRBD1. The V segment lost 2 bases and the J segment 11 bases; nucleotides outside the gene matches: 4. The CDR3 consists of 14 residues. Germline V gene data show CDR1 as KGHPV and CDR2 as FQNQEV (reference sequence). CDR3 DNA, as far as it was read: TGTGCCAGCAGTCTGGGACAGGGGGCGAGGAGATTATTT. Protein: CASSLGQGARRLF. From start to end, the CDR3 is CASSLGQGARRLFF.

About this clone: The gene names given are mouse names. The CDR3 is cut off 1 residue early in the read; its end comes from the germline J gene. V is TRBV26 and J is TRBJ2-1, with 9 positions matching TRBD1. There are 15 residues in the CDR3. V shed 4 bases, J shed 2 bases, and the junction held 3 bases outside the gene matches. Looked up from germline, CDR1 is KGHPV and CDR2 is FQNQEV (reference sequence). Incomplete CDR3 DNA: TGTGCCAGCAGTCAACAGGGGGCGGACTATGCTGAGCAGTTC. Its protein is CASSQQGADYAEQF. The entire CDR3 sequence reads CASSQQGADYAEQFF.

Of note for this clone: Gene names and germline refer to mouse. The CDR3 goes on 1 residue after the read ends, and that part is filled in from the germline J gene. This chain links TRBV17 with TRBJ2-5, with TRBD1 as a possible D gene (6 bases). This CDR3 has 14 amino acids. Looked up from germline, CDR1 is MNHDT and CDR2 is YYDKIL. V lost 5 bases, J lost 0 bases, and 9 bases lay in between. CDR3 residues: CASSSGVNQDTQYF. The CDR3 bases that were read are TGTGCTAGCAGTTCAGGGGTTAACCAAGACACCCAGTAC.

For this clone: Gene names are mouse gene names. CDR3 sequence reads: CTCSAGGRERLFF. CDR3 DNA (partial): TGCACCTGCAGTGCAGGGGGGCGCGAAAGATTATTT. This chain connects TRBV1 to TRBJ1-4; D is possibly TRBD1 (6 bases). From the germline J gene comes the end of the CDR3, since the read stops 1 residue before it. Per germline, CDR1 NSQYPW and CDR2 LRSPGD (reference sequence). This CDR3 has 13 amino acids. V lost 1 base to trimming and J lost 7 bases, with 7 bases between them.

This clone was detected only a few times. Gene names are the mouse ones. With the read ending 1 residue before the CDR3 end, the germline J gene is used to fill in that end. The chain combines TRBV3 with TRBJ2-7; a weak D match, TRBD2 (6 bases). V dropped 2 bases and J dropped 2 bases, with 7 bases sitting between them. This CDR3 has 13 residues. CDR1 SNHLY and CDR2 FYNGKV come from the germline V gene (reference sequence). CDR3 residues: CASSLRLAYEQYF. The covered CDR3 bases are TGTGCCAGCAGCTTAAGACTGGCCTATGAACAGTAC.

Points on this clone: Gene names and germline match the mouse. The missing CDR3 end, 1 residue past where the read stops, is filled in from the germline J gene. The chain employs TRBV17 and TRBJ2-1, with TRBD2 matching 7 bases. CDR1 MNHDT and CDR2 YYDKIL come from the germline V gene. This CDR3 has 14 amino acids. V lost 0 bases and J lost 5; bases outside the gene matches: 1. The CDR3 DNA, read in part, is TGTGCTAGCAGTAGAGACTGGGGGAATGCTGAGCAGTTC. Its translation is CASSRDWGNAEQF. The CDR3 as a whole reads CASSRDWGNAEQFF. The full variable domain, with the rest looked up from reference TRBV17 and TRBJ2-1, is DTTVKQNPRYKLARVGKPVNLICSQTMNHDTMYWYQKKPNQAPKLLLFYYDKILNREADTFEKFQSSRPNNSFCSLYIGSAGLEYSAMYLCASSRDWGNAEQFFGPGTRLTVL.

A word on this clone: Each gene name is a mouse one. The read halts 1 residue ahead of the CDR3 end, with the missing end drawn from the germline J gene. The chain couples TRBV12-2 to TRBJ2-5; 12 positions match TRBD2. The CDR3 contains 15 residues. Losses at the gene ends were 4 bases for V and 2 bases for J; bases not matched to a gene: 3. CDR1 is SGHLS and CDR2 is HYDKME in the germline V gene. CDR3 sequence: CASSRGLGGQDTQYF. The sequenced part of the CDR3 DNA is TGTGCCAGCTCCAGGGGACTGGGGGGCCAAGACACCCAGTAC.